The present TCR beta chain was sequenced within a study of long-term antiretroviral therapy in people with HIV. Findings of the study overall: ART preceded a rise in diversity that nonetheless stayed lower than in transplant donor controls.

A note on this clone: What it recognizes is unknown.

Held in samples before DNA extraction were about 0.85-10 million cryopreserved PBMC. Per the germline V gene, CDR1 is SEHNR and CDR2 is FQNEAQ (reference sequence). V lost 3 bases and J lost 1, with 12 bases in between. The CDR3 covers 15 residues. Researchers ran immunoSEQ v3.0 at survey level. Assay: immunoSEQ multiplex PCR; the TCRdb copy retains only in-frame clones and omits some. The table shows 20,000 to 25,000 clones, with 75% to 85% occurring only once. The rearrangement links TRBV7-9 to TRBJ1-1, with D perhaps TRBD1 (5 bases). Sequenced here: unsorted PBMCs, sampled 0.1 years before starting antiretroviral therapy. This clonotype originated in a man between 18 and 35 years old with HIV. Written as DNA, the CDR3 is TGTGCCAGCAGCTTGGGCGGGACCTCGAACACTGAAGCTTTCTTT. Encoded protein: CASSLGGTSNTEAFF.